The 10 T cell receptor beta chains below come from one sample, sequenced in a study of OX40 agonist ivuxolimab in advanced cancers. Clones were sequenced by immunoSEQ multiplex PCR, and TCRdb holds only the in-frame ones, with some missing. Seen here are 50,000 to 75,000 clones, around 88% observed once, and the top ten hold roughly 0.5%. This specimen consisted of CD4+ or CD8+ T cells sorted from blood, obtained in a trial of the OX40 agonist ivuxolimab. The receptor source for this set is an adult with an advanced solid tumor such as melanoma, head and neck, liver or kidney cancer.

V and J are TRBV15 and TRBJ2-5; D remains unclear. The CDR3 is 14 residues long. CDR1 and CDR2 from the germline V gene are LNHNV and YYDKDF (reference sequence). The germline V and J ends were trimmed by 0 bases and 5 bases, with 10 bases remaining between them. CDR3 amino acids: CATSRDFDSETQYF. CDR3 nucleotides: TGTGCCACCAGCAGAGATTTTGATTCCGAGACCCAGTACTTC.

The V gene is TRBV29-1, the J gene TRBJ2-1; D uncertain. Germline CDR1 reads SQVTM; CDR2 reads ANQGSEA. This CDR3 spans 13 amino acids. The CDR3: CTAGGVGVNEQFF. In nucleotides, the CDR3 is TGCACCGCAGGTGGGGTTGGGGTCAATGAGCAGTTCTTC.

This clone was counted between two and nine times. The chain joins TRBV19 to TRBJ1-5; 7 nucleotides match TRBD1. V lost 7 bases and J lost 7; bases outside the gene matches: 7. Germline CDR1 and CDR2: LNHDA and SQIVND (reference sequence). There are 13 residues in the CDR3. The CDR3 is CASNPDRAQPQHF. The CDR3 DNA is TGTGCCAGTAACCCCGACAGGGCCCAGCCCCAGCATTTT.

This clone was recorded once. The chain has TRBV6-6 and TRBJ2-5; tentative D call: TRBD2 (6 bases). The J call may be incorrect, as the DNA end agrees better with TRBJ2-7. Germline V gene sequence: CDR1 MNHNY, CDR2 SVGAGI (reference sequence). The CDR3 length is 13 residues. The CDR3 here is CASTRDSRYEQYF. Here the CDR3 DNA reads TGTGCCAGCACCCGGGACTCTCGCTACGAGCAGTACTTC.

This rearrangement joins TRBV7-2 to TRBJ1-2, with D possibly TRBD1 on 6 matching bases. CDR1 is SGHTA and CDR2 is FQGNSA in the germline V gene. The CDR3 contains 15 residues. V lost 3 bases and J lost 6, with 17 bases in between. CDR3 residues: CASSFVSAGEHGYTF. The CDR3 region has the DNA TGTGCCAGCAGCTTCGTGTCCGCAGGGGAACATGGCTACACCTTC.

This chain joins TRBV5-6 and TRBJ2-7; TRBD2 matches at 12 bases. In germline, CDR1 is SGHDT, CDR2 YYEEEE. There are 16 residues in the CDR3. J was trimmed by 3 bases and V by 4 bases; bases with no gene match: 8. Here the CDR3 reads CASSGGWTSGNYEQYF. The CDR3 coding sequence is TGTGCCAGCAGCGGGGGGTGGACTAGCGGGAACTACGAGCAGTACTTC.

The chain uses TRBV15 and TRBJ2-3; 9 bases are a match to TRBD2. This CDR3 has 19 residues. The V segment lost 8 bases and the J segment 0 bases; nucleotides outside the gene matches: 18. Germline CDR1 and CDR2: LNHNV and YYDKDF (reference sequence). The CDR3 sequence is CATRPGGGSSGESTDTQYF. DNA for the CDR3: TGTGCCACCCGCCCCGGGGGGGGATCTAGCGGGGAAAGCACAGATACGCAGTATTTT.

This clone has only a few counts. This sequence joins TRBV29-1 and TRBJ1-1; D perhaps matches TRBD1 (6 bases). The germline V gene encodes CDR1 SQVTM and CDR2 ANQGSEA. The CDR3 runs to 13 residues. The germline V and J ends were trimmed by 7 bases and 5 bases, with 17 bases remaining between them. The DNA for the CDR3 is TGCAGCGCGAACAGGGCCGAGGGGACTGAAGCTTTCTTT. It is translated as CSANRAEGTEAFF.

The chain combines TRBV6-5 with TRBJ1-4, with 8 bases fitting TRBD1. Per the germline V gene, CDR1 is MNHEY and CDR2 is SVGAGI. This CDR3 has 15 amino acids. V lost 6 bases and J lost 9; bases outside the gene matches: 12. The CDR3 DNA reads TGTGCCAGCAGCCCGGGACAGGTTCACTCTCAAAAACTGTTTTTT. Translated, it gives CASSPGQVHSQKLFF.

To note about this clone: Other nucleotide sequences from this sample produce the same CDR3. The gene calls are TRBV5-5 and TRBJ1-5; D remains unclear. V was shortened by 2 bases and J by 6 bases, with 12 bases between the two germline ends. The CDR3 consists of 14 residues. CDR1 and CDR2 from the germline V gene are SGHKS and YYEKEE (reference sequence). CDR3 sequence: CASSLNSLPQPQHF. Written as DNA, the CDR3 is TGTGCCAGCAGCTTAAACAGTCTACCTCAGCCCCAGCATTTT. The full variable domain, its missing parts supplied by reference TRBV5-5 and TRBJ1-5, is DAGVTQSPTHLIKTRGQQVTLRCSPISGHKSVSWYQQVLGQGPQFIFQYYEKEERGRGNFPDRFSARQFPNYSSELNVNALLLGDSALYLCASSLNSLPQPQHFGDGTRLSIL.